The source of this T cell receptor (beta chain) is a study of CD8 T cells in ankylosing spondylitis (dated by TCRdb to about 2017). About the full investigation: To find TCR variants linked to disease, the study profiled T cell receptor beta repertoires in ankylosing spondylitis patients and healthy donors. Peripheral blood samples were taken, and synovial fluid was additionally collected from ankylosing spondylitis patients. In total, the full study cohort was made up of about 110 healthy donors and about two dozen ankylosing spondylitis patients. Broader findings and caveats from the paper: The disease-linked clones showed a CD8+ phenotype and occurred at relatively low frequencies in peripheral blood. Some of the motif variants had been reported before in the synovial fluid and blood of reactive arthritis patients, a finding that suggests common disease-initiation mechanisms. A TCR beta motif of seven or eight highly homologous amino acid variants appeared characteristic of blood from ankylosing spondylitis patients. According to the report, matched synovial fluid samples from ankylosing spondylitis patients were significantly enriched for the disease-linked clones.

Its CDR3 holds 13 amino acids, cysteine through phenylalanine. The sequence is cut down to CDR3 DNA, 39 bases in frame from base 1. The V and J ends are trimmed by 4 bases and 5 bases, leaving 12 bases between them. The germline V gene provides CDR1 SGHRS and CDR2 YFSETQ. Sequencing instrument: Illumina HiSeq 2500. Quantitative 5'-RACE with molecular barcodes was the method used to prepare the TCR beta libraries. The authors' pipeline ran thus. Disease-linked TCR variants were identified with a new computational method built on a probabilistic model of VDJ rearrangement. TCRdb cleaned the public reads at Q25 with fastp, built clones with MiXCR and kept in-frame beta chains. Identical CDR3 protein sequences are pooled into one entry, listed with their most common genes and DNA. The V and J calls and clone size come from TCRdb's table, not from the authors' own analysis. For this sample there are about 540,000 distinct CDR3 sequences; about 12% appear just once. In total, the top ten clones hold approximately 7% of the sample.

This clonotype was seen a handful of times. Its antigen specificity is not known. No clone much larger than this one lies a single base away; base qualities are absent. The sequence links TRBV5-1 to TRBJ2-5, with no D gene named confidently. The receptor's source is a male donor with ankylosing spondylitis. Sequenced sample: blood, either unsorted or a sorted T cell fraction (not recorded which). The CDR3 region has the sequence CASSRDFGETQYF. Here is the DNA: TGCGCCAGCAGCCGCGATTTCGGCGAGACCCAGTACTTC.